This T cell receptor (beta chain) was identified during a study of shared clonotypes between healthy human individuals. General study findings and limits: Clonotype sharing levels among donors were expected to vary with sequencing depth.

With regard to this clone: What it binds is not known.

The germline CDR1 and CDR2 sequences are WNHNN and SYGVQD (reference sequence). This CDR3 contains 14 residues. The J segment lost 6 bases and the V segment lost 4 bases, leaving 3 bases of the junction unmatched. Profiled with immunoSEQ multiplex PCR; TCRdb holds only in-frame clones, not every one. The sample yields millions of clones, roughly 95% seen once. The chain recombines TRBV10-1 with TRBJ1-1, with 12 nucleotides matching TRBD1. The sequence was obtained from a man aged 18 to 35 in good health. The sequenced material came from naive CD4+ T cells sorted from blood. Documented subset: CD45RA+ positively selected. The CDR3 reads CASSAGTGGSEAFF. The DNA of the CDR3 is TGCGCCAGCAGTGCCGGGACAGGGGGCTCTGAAGCTTTCTTT.